These 19 T cell receptor beta chains were sequenced from one sample in a study of Graves' ophthalmopathy and Graves' hyperthyroidism. Amplifying from RNA transcripts, the study obtained TCR beta CDR3 regions. HTBI-primed first-round RT-PCR preceded second-round multiplex PCR. In TCRdb, the multiplex PCR reads were re-called with MiXCR into one record per CDR3 protein. The data contain hundreds of thousands of distinct CDR3 sequences, over 20% of them seen just once; the ten biggest clones take up roughly 3%. Sequenced: peripheral blood. The receptors were sampled from a woman under 30 with stable Graves' hyperthyroidism.

The chain employs TRBV6-2 or TRBV6-3 and TRBJ2-7, with D hard to call. Deletions cut 5 bases from V and 1 base from J, with 9 bases between. The CDR3 extends over 13 amino acids. Germline CDR1 and CDR2: MNHEY and SVGEGT. The CDR3 is CASSRYGSYEQYF. CDR3 bases: TGTGCCAGCAGTAGATACGGATCCTACGAGCAGTACTTC.

This clonotype was seen at least ten times. The chain links TRBV7-2 to TRBJ1-6; a weak D match, TRBD1 (5 bases). Trimming pared 3 bases from V and 6 bases from J, leaving 9 bases between. Germline assignment: CDR1 SGHTA and CDR2 FQGNSA. The CDR3 length is 14 residues. CDR3 in amino acids: CASSFGRANSPLHF. The CDR3 DNA follows: TGTGCCAGCAGCTTCGGCAGGGCTAATTCACCCCTCCACTTT.

Concerning this clonotype: Mismatch with germline at one junction end may stem from a read error. V and J are TRBV20-1 and TRBJ1-2; D might be TRBD1 (5 bases). Germline V gene lookup returns CDR1 DFQATT and CDR2 SNEGSKA (reference sequence). The CDR3 length is 14 residues. CDR3 region: CSARGDGKNYGCTF. The CDR3 DNA reads as TGCAGTGCTAGGGGGGACGGAAAAAACTATGGCTGCACCTTC.

This clonotype was recorded many times. The chain recombines TRBV6-2 or TRBV6-3 with TRBJ2-7; possibly TRBD2 for D (6 bases). This CDR3 has 13 residues. Germline CDR1 reads MNHEY; CDR2 reads SVGEGT. Trimming pared 8 bases from V and 3 bases from J, leaving 14 bases between. The CDR3: CASDGGTLYEQYF. DNA for the CDR3: TGTGCCAGCGACGGCGGGACTCTCTACGAGCAGTACTTC.

This clonotype was seen at least ten times. The chain recombines TRBV6-5 with TRBJ1-2, with D possibly being TRBD1 (5 bases). V was clipped by 2 bases and J by 2 bases, with 12 bases between them. The germline CDR1 and CDR2 sequences are MNHEY and SVGAGI. The CDR3 is made up of 15 amino acids. The CDR3 sequence: CASSYVAEGNYGYTF. For the CDR3, the DNA is TGTGCCAGCAGTTACGTGGCAGAGGGGAACTATGGCTACACCTTC.

This clonotype was counted many times. This chain joins TRBV7-9 and TRBJ2-7, with TRBD2 as a possible D gene (7 bases). This CDR3 contains 14 residues. The V gene's germline CDR1 is SEHNR and CDR2 FQNEAQ (reference sequence). V lost 1 base and J lost 4, with 11 bases in between. Here the CDR3 DNA reads TGTGCCAGCAGCTTAGAGGGGGGGGGTTACGAGCAGTACTTC. Translated: CASSLEGGGYEQYF.

The CDR3 reads CASSRRDRGSLNYGYTF. The CDR3 bases are TGTGCCAGCAGCCGCCGGGACAGGGGCTCCCTTAACTATGGCTACACCTTC. The chain uses TRBV7-8 and TRBJ1-2; 10 bases map to TRBD1. The CDR3 consists of 17 residues. Per germline, CDR1 SGHVS and CDR2 FQNEAQ. The V segment lost 5 bases and the J segment 1 base; nucleotides outside the gene matches: 10.

This clonotype was seen ten or more times. The chain recombines TRBV5-6 with TRBJ2-4; 12 bases line up with TRBD1. Germline CDR1 reads SGHDT; CDR2 reads YYEEEE. V dropped 4 bases and J dropped 1; count of bases not matched to a gene: 6. The CDR3 totals 17 residues. The CDR3 bases are TGTGCCAGCAGCCGGGACAGGGGGCATATGGCCAAAAACATTCAGTACTTC. Its protein product is CASSRDRGHMAKNIQYF.

This clonotype was detected only a few times. The chain links TRBV3-1 to TRBJ1-1; weak D call: TRBD1 (5 bases). The CDR3 is 14 residues long. CDR1 and CDR2 (germline): LGHDT, YNNKEL (reference sequence). V shed 3 bases and J shed 2 bases, with 10 bases lying between them. The DNA for the CDR3 is TGTGCCAGCAGCCATGGGGGTGGAAACACTGAAGCTTTCTTT. This sequence encodes CASSHGGGNTEAFF.

This clonotype was counted ten times or more. An end of the junction does not agree with germline; a read error may underlie this. The gene calls are TRBV12-3 or TRBV12-4 and TRBJ2-7, with TRBD1 matching over 9 bases. This CDR3 has 13 amino acids. In nucleotides, the CDR3 is TGTGCCAGCAGTTTACGGGACAGGGTTTTCTTGGCGTTC. Translating it yields CASSLRDRVFLAF.

This clonotype was recorded at least ten times. The chain recombines TRBV20-1 with TRBJ2-7, with a weak D call TRBD2 (5 bases). CDR3 length equals 13 residues. Per the germline V gene, CDR1 is DFQATT and CDR2 is SNEGSKA (reference sequence). The V and J ends lost 2 bases and 3 bases respectively, with 11 bases between them. The CDR3 spells CSARPMDFYEQYF. CDR3 coding DNA: TGCAGTGCTAGACCCATGGACTTCTACGAGCAGTACTTC.

Comment on this clonotype: A much larger clone differs by one base, so this may be a read error. This chain links TRBV6-2 or TRBV6-3 with TRBJ2-3, with D possibly matching TRBD2 (5 bases). This CDR3 has 17 residues. Per germline, CDR1 MNHEY and CDR2 SVGEGT. This chain's CDR3 is CASSYANGRPSTDSQYF. CDR3 bases: TGTGCCAGCAGTTACGCGAACGGGCGTCCTAGCACAGATTCGCAGTATTTT.

The gene calls are TRBV3-1 and TRBJ1-1; no reliable D call. In germline, CDR1 is LGHDT, CDR2 YNNKEL (reference sequence). The CDR3 covers 14 residues. V lost 4 bases to trimming and J lost 1 base, with 10 bases between them. The CDR3 region has the DNA TGTGCCAGCAGCCTGACACGGACGAACACTGAAGCTTTCTTT. Its protein is CASSLTRTNTEAFF. Based on the CDR3 plus reference TRBV3-1 and TRBJ1-1, the full variable domain is DTAVSQTPKYLVTQMGNDKSIKCEQNLGHDTMYWYKQDSKKFLKIMFSYNNKELIINETVPNRFSPKSPDKAHLNLHINSLELGDSAVYFCASSLTRTNTEAFFGQGTRLTVV.

This clonotype was picked up many times. This chain uses TRBV12-3 or TRBV12-4 with TRBJ1-2; possibly TRBD1 for D (6 bases). V was cut by 7 bases and J by 4 bases, with 13 bases left in between. This CDR3 spans 13 amino acids. In DNA, the CDR3 is TGTGCCAGCACTACCCGACAGGTCTATGGCTACACCTTC. Translated, it gives CASTTRQVYGYTF.

This clonotype was seen repeatedly, ten times or more. The chain combines TRBV27 with TRBJ1-5; D unresolved. V was cut by 0 bases and J by 7 bases, with 13 bases left in between. The CDR3 has 15 amino acids. Germline CDR1 and CDR2: MNHEY and SMNVEV (reference sequence). The chain's CDR3 is CASSLSPGMGQPQHF. CDR3 coding DNA: TGTGCCAGCAGTTTATCACCGGGGATGGGGCAGCCCCAGCATTTT.

The chain combines TRBV6-1 with TRBJ1-1, with D tentatively TRBD1 (5 bases). The CDR3 runs 16 residues. The germline V and J ends were trimmed by 3 bases and 5 bases, with 19 bases remaining between them. Per germline, CDR1 MNHNS and CDR2 SASEGT. The CDR3 DNA reads TGTGCCAGCAGTGACGGCAGGGCCCCGGGCGGGACTGAAGCTTTCTTT. It encodes CASSDGRAPGGTEAFF.

This clonotype was observed many times. This chain connects TRBV28 to TRBJ1-1; TRBD1 might be the D (5 bases). The CDR3 is made up of 14 amino acids. The V gene lost 6 bases and the J gene lost 3 bases, with 14 bases spanning the gap. Germline V CDR1 and CDR2: MDHEN, SYDVKM. CDR3 loop: CASSSGHLYTEAFF. DNA for the CDR3: TGTGCCAGCAGCTCCGGACATTTATACACTGAAGCTTTCTTT. The full variable domain, with the rest looked up from reference TRBV28 and TRBJ1-1, is DVKVTQSSRYLVKRTGEKVFLECVQDMDHENMFWYRQDPGLGLRLIYFSYDVKMKEKGDIPEGYSVSREKKERFSLILESASTNQTSMYLCASSSGHLYTEAFFGQGTRLTVV.

This clonotype was recorded at least ten times. V and J are TRBV5-1 and TRBJ1-2, with D maybe TRBD1 (6 bases). The CDR3 has 13 residues. V lost 5 bases, J lost 6 bases, and 14 bases lay in between. Looked up from germline, CDR1 is SGHRS and CDR2 is YFSETQ. This CDR3 is CASSQGQKNGYTF. The DNA for the CDR3 is TGCGCCAGCAGTCAAGGACAGAAGAATGGCTACACCTTC.

J is TRBJ1-1 and V is TRBV19, with D possibly matching TRBD1 (5 bases). Germline assignment: CDR1 LNHDA and CDR2 SQIVND (reference sequence). Trimming left V 2 bases short and J 5 bases short, with 12 bases between. This CDR3 comprises 14 residues. CDR3 residues: CASSILGASTEAFF. For the CDR3, the DNA is TGTGCCAGTAGTATACTCGGGGCATCGACTGAAGCTTTCTTT. The full variable domain, its missing parts supplied by reference TRBV19 and TRBJ1-1, is DGGITQSPKYLFRKEGQNVTLSCEQNLNHDAMYWYRQDPGQGLRLIYYSQIVNDFQKGDIAEGYSVSREKKESFPLTVTSAQKNPTAFYLCASSILGASTEAFFGQGTRLTVV.